These T cell receptor beta chains were read from a single sample in a study of a mutant IDH1 vaccine in newly diagnosed glioma. Their antigens remain unidentified. Sequencing used immunoSEQ multiplex PCR; TCRdb keeps in-frame clones, though not all of them. The sample records some 56,000 clones, 60% to 80% being singletons. Sample: PBMCs, taken from a glioma patient whose treatment included an IDH1 peptide vaccine. These receptors were taken from a man between 45 and 60 years old with glioma. The conserved cysteine and the conserved F or W are not part of the CDR3 here.

v_gene	j_gene	CDR3aa
TRBV18	TRBJ2-7	ASSPGEGQVTYEQY
TRBV29-1	TRBJ2-7	SVDGGFGEQY
TRBV5-1	TRBJ1-1	ASSPPMDTEAF
TRBV5-6	TRBJ1-1	ASSPGGGEAF
TRBV5-1	TRBJ1-2	ASSLGTRSNYGYT
TRBV10-3	TRBJ1-1	AISDRGQGAFTEAF
TRBV5-4	TRBJ2-2	ASSPRDTGELF
TRBV15	TRBJ2-5	ATSRGLVEQETQY
TRBV2	TRBJ1-4	ASRDPRMFGEKLF
TRBV7-3	TRBJ1-6	ASSEDRNSPLH
TRBV4-2	TRBJ1-5	ASSQDPNQPQH
TRBV11-1	TRBJ1-1	ATGRLNTEAF
TRBV28	TRBJ1-5	ASKGNQPQH
TRBV4-1	TRBJ1-4	ASSQEPGRTEKLF